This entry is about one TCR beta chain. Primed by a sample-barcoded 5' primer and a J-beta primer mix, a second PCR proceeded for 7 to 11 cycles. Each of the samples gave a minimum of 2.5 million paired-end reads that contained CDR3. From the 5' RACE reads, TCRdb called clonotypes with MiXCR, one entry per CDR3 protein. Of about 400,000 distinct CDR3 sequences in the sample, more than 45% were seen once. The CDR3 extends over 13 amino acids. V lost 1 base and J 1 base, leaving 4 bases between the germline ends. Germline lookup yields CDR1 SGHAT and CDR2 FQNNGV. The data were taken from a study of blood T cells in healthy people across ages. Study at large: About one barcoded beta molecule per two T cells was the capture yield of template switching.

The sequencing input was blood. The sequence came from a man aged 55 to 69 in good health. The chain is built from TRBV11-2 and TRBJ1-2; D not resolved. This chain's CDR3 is CASSLGHNYGYTF. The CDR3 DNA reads TGTGCCAGCAGCTTAGGACATAACTATGGCTACACCTTC.